A single sample gave rise to the 11 T cell receptor beta chains below, sequenced in a study of T cells in Graves' hyperthyroidism and ophthalmopathy. Regions amplified from RNA transcripts were the TCR beta CDR3 regions. First-round RT-PCR of the TCR CDR3 relied on the HTBI primer set. TCRdb itself ran the multiplex PCR reads through MiXCR, one entry per CDR3 protein. The data contain 380,000 or so distinct CDR3 sequences, 15% to 20% of them singletons. Input material: blood. The source is a woman younger than 35 with Graves' hyperthyroidism.

This clonotype has at least ten counts. The chain joins TRBV6-1 to TRBJ2-5, with 7 bases lining up with TRBD1. J lost 4 bases, V lost 6 bases, and 8 bases had no gene match. CDR1 is MNHNS, CDR2 SASEGT, per germline. The length of the CDR3 is 14 residues. The CDR3 is CASSRPGQSETQYF. DNA of the CDR3: TGTGCCAGCAGCCGCCCGGGACAGTCAGAGACCCAGTACTTC.

The gene calls are TRBV6-2 or TRBV6-3 and TRBJ1-5; 9 nucleotides agree with TRBD1. The CDR3 spans 15 residues. Germline assignment: CDR1 MNHEY and CDR2 SVGEGT. V shed 6 bases, J shed 4 bases, and the junction held 7 bases outside the gene matches. The CDR3 DNA sequence: TGTGCCAGCAGCCGGCTTGGGACAGGGAATCAGCCCCAGCATTTT. It yields the protein CASSRLGTGNQPQHF.

The V call is TRBV6-2 or TRBV6-3, the J call TRBJ2-2, with a possible D match to TRBD2 (5 bases). V lost 7 bases and J lost 0, with 18 bases in between. The CDR3 runs to 17 residues. Per germline, CDR1 MNHEY and CDR2 SVGEGT. For the CDR3, the DNA is TGTGCCAGCACCACCTTCGTAGCGCTACCGAACACCGGGGAGCTGTTTTTT. This gives the protein CASTTFVALPNTGELFF.

The chain carries TRBV6-2 or TRBV6-3 and TRBJ1-1; D gene ambiguous. CDR1 and CDR2 from the germline V gene are MNHEY and SVGEGT. Between the trimmed V and J ends, which lost 6 bases and 2 bases, there was a span of 16 bases. The CDR3 extends over 15 amino acids. The CDR3 DNA reads TGTGCCAGCAGAGAACTCTCGGGAGGCAACACTGAAGCTTTCTTT. It encodes CASRELSGGNTEAFF.

This clonotype was counted at least ten times. The rearrangement links TRBV6-5 to TRBJ1-2, with 7 bases fitting TRBD1. V lost 2 bases, J lost 6 bases, and 6 bases stayed unmatched. CDR3 length: 14 residues. Germline CDR1 reads MNHEY; CDR2 reads SVGAGI. The CDR3 sequence: CASSYTSGGNGYTF. The DNA for the CDR3 is TGTGCCAGCAGTTACACATCAGGGGGTAATGGCTACACCTTC.

This clonotype was seen repeatedly, ten times or more. The rearrangement joins TRBV7-9 to TRBJ2-2, with 8 bases lining up with TRBD1. The trim removed 10 bases at V and 5 bases at J, leaving 9 bases unmatched. The CDR3 is made up of 14 amino acids. Germline loops: CDR1 SEHNR, CDR2 FQNEAQ (reference sequence). The CDR3 DNA sequence: TGTGCCACCAGGGGGCTAACACGAACCGGGGAGCTGTTTTTT. Protein: CATRGLTRTGELFF.

In regard to this clonotype: This may be a read error, as it is one base from a much larger clone. The chain has TRBV6-5 and TRBJ1-5; tentatively, D is TRBD1 (5 bases). This CDR3 has 17 amino acids. Deletions cut 4 bases from V and 0 bases from J, with 16 bases between. Per germline, CDR1 MNHEY and CDR2 SVGAGI. The CDR3 bases are TGTGCCAGCAGTTTTACAGAGGGGCTGGGTAGCAATCAGCCCCAGCATTTT. Translating it yields CASSFTEGLGSNQPQHF.

The chain is built from TRBV6-4 and TRBJ2-5, with 8 bases fitting TRBD2. With 2 bases clipped from V and 6 bases from J, the junction kept 8 bases outside the gene matches. Germline assignment: CDR1 MRHNA and CDR2 SNTAGT. The CDR3 has 15 amino acids. The CDR3 DNA is TGTGCCAGCAGTGACACTACTAGCGGATCCCAGACCCAGTACTTC. Translating it yields CASSDTTSGSQTQYF.

At least ten counts were recorded for this clonotype. The V and J genes are TRBV6-1 and TRBJ1-1; D gene uncertain. V gave up 4 bases and J gave up 0 bases, with 6 bases separating them. The germline gives CDR1 MNHNS, CDR2 SASEGT. The CDR3 spans 13 residues. The CDR3 coding sequence is TGTGCCAGCAGTGCCGGAATGAACACTGAAGCTTTCTTT. Its protein is CASSAGMNTEAFF.

This clonotype was picked up many times. This chain connects TRBV12-3 or TRBV12-4 to TRBJ2-7; D unclear. The CDR3 loop spans 12 amino acids. V gave up 6 bases and J gave up 0 bases, with 6 bases separating them. For the CDR3, the DNA is TGTGCCAGCAGCCGTCTCTCCTACGAGCAGTACTTC. The encoded protein is CASSRLSYEQYF.

This clonotype showed up just a few times. The chain carries TRBV20-1 and TRBJ1-2, with D perhaps TRBD1 (5 bases). Deletions cut 0 bases from V and 6 bases from J, with 17 bases between. CDR1 DFQATT and CDR2 SNEGSKA come from the germline V gene (reference sequence). The CDR3 is 15 amino acids. The CDR3 sequence: CSAREKGRVSDGYTF. As DNA, the CDR3 is TGCAGTGCTAGAGAGAAGGGGAGGGTTTCGGATGGCTACACCTTC.